This TCR beta chain was captured in a study of brain T cells in children with intractable seizures. Time point specified: blood from clinic visit 5 months post-surgery; TSC patient then seizure free. Surgery cases with the highest brain T cell transcript signatures were chosen for sequencing. Before surgery, patients took at least one anti-epileptic drug. Measured with immunoSEQ multiplex PCR; TCRdb has only the in-frame clones, and not every one. The sample holds about 340,000 clones, approximately 93% seen once. The CDR3 has 16 residues. The clonotype was recovered from a boy less than two years old with tuberous sclerosis and intractable seizures. Sequencing used peripheral blood, obtained roughly 5 months after surgery. J is TRBJ1-2 and V is TRBV12-1; TRBD1, as called in the table, went unchecked against the DNA. TRBV12-1 is assigned pseudogene status. In DNA form, the CDR3 reads TGTGCCAGCAGCCCGTCCAGACAGGGGTTGAACTATGGCTACACCTTC. Encoded protein: CASSPSRQGLNYGYTF.